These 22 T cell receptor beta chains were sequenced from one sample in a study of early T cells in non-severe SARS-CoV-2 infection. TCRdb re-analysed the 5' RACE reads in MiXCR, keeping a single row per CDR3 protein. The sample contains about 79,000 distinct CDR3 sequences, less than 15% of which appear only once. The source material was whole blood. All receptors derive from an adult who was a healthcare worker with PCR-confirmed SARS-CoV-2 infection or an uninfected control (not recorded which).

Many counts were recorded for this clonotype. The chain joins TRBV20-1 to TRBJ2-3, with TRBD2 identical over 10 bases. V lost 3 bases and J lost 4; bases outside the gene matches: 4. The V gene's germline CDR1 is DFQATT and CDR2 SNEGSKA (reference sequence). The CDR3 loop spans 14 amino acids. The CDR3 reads CSARTLAGADTQYF. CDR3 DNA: TGCAGTGCTAGGACGCTAGCGGGGGCAGATACGCAGTATTTT.

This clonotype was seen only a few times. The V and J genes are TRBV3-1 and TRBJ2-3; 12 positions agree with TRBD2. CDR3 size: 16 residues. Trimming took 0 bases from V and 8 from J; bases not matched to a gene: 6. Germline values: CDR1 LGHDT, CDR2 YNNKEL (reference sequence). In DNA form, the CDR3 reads TGTGCCAGCAGCCAAGATTGGGGACTAGCGGGCGGTACGCAGTATTTT. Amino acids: CASSQDWGLAGGTQYF.

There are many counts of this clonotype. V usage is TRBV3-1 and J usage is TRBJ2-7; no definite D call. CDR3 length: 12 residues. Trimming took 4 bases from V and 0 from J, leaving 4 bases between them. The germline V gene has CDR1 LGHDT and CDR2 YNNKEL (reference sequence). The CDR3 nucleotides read TGTGCCAGCAGCCGTACCTCCTACGAGCAGTACTTC. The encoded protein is CASSRTSYEQYF.

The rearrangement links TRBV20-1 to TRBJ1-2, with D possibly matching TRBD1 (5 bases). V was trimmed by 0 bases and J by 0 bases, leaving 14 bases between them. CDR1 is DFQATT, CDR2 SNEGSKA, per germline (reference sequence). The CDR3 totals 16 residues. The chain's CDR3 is CSARDPTGAPNYGYTF. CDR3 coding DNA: TGCAGTGCTAGAGACCCTACAGGAGCCCCTAACTATGGCTACACCTTC.

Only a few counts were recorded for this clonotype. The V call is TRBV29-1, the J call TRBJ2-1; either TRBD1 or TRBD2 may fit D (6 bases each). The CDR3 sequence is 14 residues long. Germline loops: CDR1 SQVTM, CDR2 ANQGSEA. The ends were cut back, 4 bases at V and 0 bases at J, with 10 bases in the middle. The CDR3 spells CSVGGGHSYNEQFF. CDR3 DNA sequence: TGCAGCGTTGGAGGGGGGCACTCCTACAATGAGCAGTTCTTC.

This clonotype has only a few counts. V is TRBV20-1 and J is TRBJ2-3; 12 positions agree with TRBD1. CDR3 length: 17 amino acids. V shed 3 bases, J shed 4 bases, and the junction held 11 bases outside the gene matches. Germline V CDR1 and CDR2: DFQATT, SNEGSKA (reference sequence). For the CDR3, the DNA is TGCAGTGCTAGGGGAAGGGGGACAGGGGGCTCCGCAGATACGCAGTATTTT. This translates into CSARGRGTGGSADTQYF.

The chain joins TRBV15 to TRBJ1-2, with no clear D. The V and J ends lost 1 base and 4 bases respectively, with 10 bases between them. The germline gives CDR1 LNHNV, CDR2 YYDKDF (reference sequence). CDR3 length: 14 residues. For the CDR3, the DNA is TGTGCCACCAGCAGAGTAGGAGTGCGCTATGGCTACACCTTC. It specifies CATSRVGVRYGYTF.

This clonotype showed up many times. As DNA, the CDR3 is TGTGCCAGCTCACCGTACCAAGAGACCCAGTACTTC. Protein product: CASSPYQETQYF. The V gene is TRBV18, the J gene TRBJ2-5; D ambiguous. The V and J ends lost 3 bases and 0 bases respectively, with 2 bases between them. The CDR3 is 12 amino acids. The germline V gene encodes CDR1 KGHSH and CDR2 LQKENI.

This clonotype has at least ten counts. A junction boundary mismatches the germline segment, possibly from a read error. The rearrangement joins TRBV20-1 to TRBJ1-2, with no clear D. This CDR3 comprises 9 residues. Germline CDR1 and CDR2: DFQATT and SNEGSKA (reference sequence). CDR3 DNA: TGCAGTGCCAGCGGATCATCCCACTTC. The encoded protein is CSASGSSHF.

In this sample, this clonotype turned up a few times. For the CDR3, the DNA is TGTGCCAGCATAAGAGGGTTGAACACCGGGGAGCTGTTTTTT. Its translation is CASIRGLNTGELFF. The genes are TRBV28 and TRBJ2-2; tentative D call: TRBD2 (5 bases). In germline, CDR1 is MDHEN, CDR2 SYDVKM. CDR3 length equals 14 residues. V was shortened by 7 bases and J by 1 base, with 10 bases between the two germline ends.

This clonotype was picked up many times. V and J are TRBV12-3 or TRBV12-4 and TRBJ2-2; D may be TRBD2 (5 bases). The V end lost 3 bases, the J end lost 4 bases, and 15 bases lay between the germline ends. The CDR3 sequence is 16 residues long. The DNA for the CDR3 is TGTGCCAGCAGTTTTCGGGGAGTCCAGACCACCGGGGAGCTGTTTTTT. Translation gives CASSFRGVQTTGELFF.

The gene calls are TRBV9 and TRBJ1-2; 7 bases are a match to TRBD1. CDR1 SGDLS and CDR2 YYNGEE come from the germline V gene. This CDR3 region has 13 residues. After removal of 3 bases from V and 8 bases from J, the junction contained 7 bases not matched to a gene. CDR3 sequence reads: CASSGQGVGGYTF. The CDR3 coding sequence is TGTGCCAGCAGCGGGCAGGGGGTCGGCGGCTACACCTTC.

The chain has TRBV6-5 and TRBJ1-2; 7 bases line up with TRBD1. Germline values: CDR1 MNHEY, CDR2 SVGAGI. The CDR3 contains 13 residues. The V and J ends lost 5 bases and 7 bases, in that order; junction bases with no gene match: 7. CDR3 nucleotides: TGTGCCAGCAGTCCCGGACAGGCGAGTGGCTACACCTTC. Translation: CASSPGQASGYTF.

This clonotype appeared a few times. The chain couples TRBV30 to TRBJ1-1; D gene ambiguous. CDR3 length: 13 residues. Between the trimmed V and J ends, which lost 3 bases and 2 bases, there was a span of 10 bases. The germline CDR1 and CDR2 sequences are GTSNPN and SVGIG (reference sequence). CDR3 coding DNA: TGTGCCTGGAGGGCAATGGTAAACACTGAAGCTTTCTTT. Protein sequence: CAWRAMVNTEAFF.

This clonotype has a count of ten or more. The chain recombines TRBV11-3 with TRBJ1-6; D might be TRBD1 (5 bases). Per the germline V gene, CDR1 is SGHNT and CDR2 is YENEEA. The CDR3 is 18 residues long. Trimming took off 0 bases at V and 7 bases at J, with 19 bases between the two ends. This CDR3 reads CASSLDIGALMGNSPLHF. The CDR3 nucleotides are TGTGCCAGCAGCTTAGATATTGGGGCTTTGATGGGGAATTCACCCCTCCACTTT.

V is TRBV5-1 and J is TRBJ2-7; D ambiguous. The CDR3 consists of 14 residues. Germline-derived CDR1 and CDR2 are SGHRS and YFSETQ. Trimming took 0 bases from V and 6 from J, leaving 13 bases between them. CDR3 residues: CASSLGPTGAEQYF. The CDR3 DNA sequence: TGCGCCAGCAGCTTGGGACCGACTGGCGCCGAGCAGTACTTC.

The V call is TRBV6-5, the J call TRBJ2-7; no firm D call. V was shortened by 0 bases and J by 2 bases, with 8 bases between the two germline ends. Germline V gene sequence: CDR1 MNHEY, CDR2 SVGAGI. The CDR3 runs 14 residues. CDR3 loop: CASSYSARTYEQYF. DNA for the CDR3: TGTGCCAGCAGTTACTCGGCTAGGACCTACGAGCAGTACTTC.

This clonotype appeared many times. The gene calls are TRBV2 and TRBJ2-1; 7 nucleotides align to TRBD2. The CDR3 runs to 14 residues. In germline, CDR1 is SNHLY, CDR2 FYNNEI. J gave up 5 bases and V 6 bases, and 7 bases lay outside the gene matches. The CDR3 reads CASRGDYGHNEQFF. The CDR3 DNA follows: TGTGCCAGCAGAGGGGACTATGGGCACAATGAGCAGTTCTTC.

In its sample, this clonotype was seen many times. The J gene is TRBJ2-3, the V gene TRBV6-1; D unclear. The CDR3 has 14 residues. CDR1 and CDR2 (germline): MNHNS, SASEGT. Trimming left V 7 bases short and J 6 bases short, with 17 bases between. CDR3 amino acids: CASIDAPSWDTQYF. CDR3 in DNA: TGTGCCAGCATTGATGCTCCAAGCTGGGATACGCAGTATTTT.

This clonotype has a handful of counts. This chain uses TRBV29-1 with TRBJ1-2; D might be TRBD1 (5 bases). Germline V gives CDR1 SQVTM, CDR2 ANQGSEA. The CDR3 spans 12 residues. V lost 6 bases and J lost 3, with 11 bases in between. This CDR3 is CSVVAGYYGYTF. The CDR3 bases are TGCAGCGTGGTGGCAGGGTACTATGGCTACACCTTC. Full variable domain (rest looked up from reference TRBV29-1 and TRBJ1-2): SAVISQKPSRDICQRGTSLTIQCQVDSQVTMMFWYRQQPGQSLTLIATANQGSEATYESGFVIDKFPISRPNLTFSTLTVSNMSPEDSSIYLCSVVAGYYGYTFGSGTRLTVV.

The DNA for the CDR3 is TGCAGCGTTGAAGATTCCCACAGAGTCTATGGCTACACCTTC. Translation: CSVEDSHRVYGYTF. This chain connects TRBV29-1 to TRBJ1-2; D unresolved. CDR3 length equals 14 residues. Trimming removed 0 bases from V and 4 bases from J, with 12 bases in between. In germline, CDR1 is SQVTM, CDR2 ANQGSEA.

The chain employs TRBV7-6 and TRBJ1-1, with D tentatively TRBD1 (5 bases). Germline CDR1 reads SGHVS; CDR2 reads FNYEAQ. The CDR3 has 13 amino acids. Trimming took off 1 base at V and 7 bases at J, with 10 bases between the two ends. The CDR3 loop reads CASSLGEDSEAFF. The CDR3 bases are TGTGCCAGCAGCTTAGGGGAAGACAGTGAAGCTTTCTTT.